The 27 T cell receptor beta chains given below trace back to one sample, sequenced in a study of T cell changes during pregnancy in multiple sclerosis. Sequencing used immunoSEQ multiplex PCR; TCRdb keeps in-frame clones, though not all of them. The sample gives around 28,000 clones, approximately 91% of which show up once; about 0.58% is in the top ten. Here the sequenced sample was CD4+ T cells from peripheral blood mononuclear cells, taken in the first trimester of pregnancy. The receptor set was obtained from a female donor in good health, enrolled as a control in a pregnancy study.

The rearrangement uses TRBV28 and TRBJ1-6; TRBD1 is a possible D gene (6 bases). Trimming shortened V by 5 bases and J by 9 bases, and 14 bases separated the two germline ends. Germline V gene data show CDR1 as MDHEN and CDR2 as SYDVKM. The CDR3 is made up of 14 amino acids. The CDR3 reads CASSAGGLLSPLHF. In nucleotides, the CDR3 is TGTGCCAGCAGTGCCGGGGGGCTGCTTTCACCCCTCCACTTT. Variable domain in full (rest from reference TRBV28 and TRBJ1-6): DVKVTQSSRYLVKRTGEKVFLECVQDMDHENMFWYRQDPGLGLRLIYFSYDVKMKEKGDIPEGYSVSREKKERFSLILESASTNQTSMYLCASSAGGLLSPLHFGNGTRLTVT.

The chain joins TRBV7-8 to TRBJ1-5; 10 bases map to TRBD1. The CDR3 loop spans 15 amino acids. Unmatched junction bases numbered 8, after V lost 5 bases and J lost 7 bases. Germline V gene sequence: CDR1 SGHVS, CDR2 FQNEAQ. CDR3 sequence: CASSPSDRGPQPQHF. The CDR3 DNA reads as TGTGCCAGCAGCCCTAGCGACAGGGGGCCGCAGCCCCAGCATTTT.

The chain carries TRBV7-8 and TRBJ1-2; the D gene is possibly TRBD1 (5 bases). The CDR3 has 14 amino acids. V was pared by 1 base and J by 8 bases, with 14 bases between. CDR1 is SGHVS, CDR2 FQNEAQ, per germline. Here the CDR3 DNA reads TGTGCCAGCAGCTTAGGACAGACTTTCTCCGGCTACACCTTC. This gives the protein CASSLGQTFSGYTF.

This rearrangement joins TRBV5-1 to TRBJ2-7, with D possibly being TRBD2 (6 bases). The CDR3 spans 14 residues. V was pared by 2 bases and J by 1 base, with 10 bases between. CDR1 and CDR2 from the germline V gene are SGHRS and YFSETQ. CDR3 coding DNA: TGCGCCAGCAGCTTTGCTAGCGAATCCTACGAGCAGTACTTC. This sequence encodes CASSFASESYEQYF.

CDR3 DNA: TGCGCCAGCAGCCCCCCGGTTAGCGGGGTCCAAGAGACCCAGTACTTC. Translated: CASSPPVSGVQETQYF. The chain has TRBV5-1 and TRBJ2-5, with 8 bases fitting TRBD2. CDR1 SGHRS and CDR2 YFSETQ come from the germline V gene. This CDR3 is 16 amino acids long. Trimming cost V 4 bases and J 1 base; bases outside gene matches: 9. Filled out from reference TRBV5-1 and TRBJ2-5, the complete variable domain reads KAGVTQTPRYLIKTRGQQVTLSCSPISGHRSVSWYQQTPGQGLQFLFEYFSETQRNKGNFPGRFSGRQFSNSRSEMNVSTLELGDSALYLCASSPPVSGVQETQYFGPGTRLLVL.

The chain carries TRBV5-4 and TRBJ2-3; 8 positions match TRBD2. Losses at the gene ends were 4 bases for V and 2 bases for J; bases not matched to a gene: 6. Germline CDR1 reads SGHNT; CDR2 reads YYREEE (reference sequence). CDR3 size: 15 residues. This CDR3 reads CASSRTSGNTDTQYF. The DNA for the CDR3 is TGTGCCAGCAGCCGAACTAGCGGAAACACAGATACGCAGTATTTT.

CDR3 amino acids: CASSGWSGQETQYF. For the CDR3, the DNA is TGTGCCAGTAGCGGTTGGTCAGGACAAGAGACCCAGTACTTC. This chain connects TRBV19 to TRBJ2-5; D uncertain. CDR3 length equals 14 residues. V was clipped by 6 bases and J by 2 bases, with 13 bases between them. CDR1 and CDR2 from the germline V gene are LNHDA and SQIVND (reference sequence).

V is TRBV6-5 and J is TRBJ2-5, with 7 bases that match TRBD2. The CDR3 is 15 residues long. Per germline, CDR1 MNHEY and CDR2 SVGAGI. The trim removed 3 bases at V and 2 bases at J, leaving 6 bases unmatched. CDR3 nucleotides: TGTGCCAGCAGTTATGTGGGACTAACACAAGAGACCCAGTACTTC. Amino acids: CASSYVGLTQETQYF.

The chain recombines TRBV5-1 with TRBJ2-3; 8 bases map to TRBD2. From germline, CDR1 is SGHRS and CDR2 YFSETQ. The CDR3 is made up of 14 amino acids. The V and J ends lost 6 bases and 5 bases, in that order; junction bases with no gene match: 8. The CDR3 DNA follows: TGCGCCAGCACAGAGCGGGAGATGGGAGATACGCAGTATTTT. It translates to CASTEREMGDTQYF.

J is TRBJ2-1 and V is TRBV7-9, with TRBD2 matching 8 bases. The germline V gene has CDR1 SEHNR and CDR2 FQNEAQ (reference sequence). Trimming took 4 bases from V and 12 from J; bases not matched to a gene: 5. CDR3 length: 12 residues. The CDR3 DNA reads as TGTGCCAGCAGCTCGGCCGGGACTAGGCAGTTCTTC. This translates into CASSSAGTRQFF.

The gene calls are TRBV7-9 and TRBJ2-2, with 11 bases matching TRBD2. J gave up 5 bases and V 3 bases, and 14 bases lay outside the gene matches. Germline V gives CDR1 SEHNR, CDR2 FQNEAQ (reference sequence). The CDR3 is 19 amino acids. The CDR3 loop is CASSFPTRLAGRRTGELFF. DNA for the CDR3: TGTGCCAGCAGCTTCCCTACGAGACTAGCGGGACGAAGGACCGGGGAGCTGTTTTTT. Based on the CDR3 plus reference TRBV7-9 and TRBJ2-2, the full variable domain is DTGVSQNPRHKITKRGQNVTFRCDPISEHNRLYWYRQTLGQGPEFLTYFQNEAQLEKSRLLSDRFSAERPKGSFSTLEIQRTEQGDSAMYLCASSFPTRLAGRRTGELFFGEGSRLTVL.

V gene TRBV19 combines with J gene TRBJ1-5, with D perhaps TRBD1 (6 bases). The germline V gene has CDR1 LNHDA and CDR2 SQIVND (reference sequence). This CDR3 region has 17 residues. Trimming cost V 3 bases and J 1 base, with 16 bases left between them. The CDR3 DNA sequence: TGTGCCAGTAGTATTAGACAGGCGATAGCAAGCAATCAGCCCCAGCATTTT. Amino acids: CASSIRQAIASNQPQHF. The variable domain in full, completed from reference TRBV19 and TRBJ1-5, reads DGGITQSPKYLFRKEGQNVTLSCEQNLNHDAMYWYRQDPGQGLRLIYYSQIVNDFQKGDIAEGYSVSREKKESFPLTVTSAQKNPTAFYLCASSIRQAIASNQPQHFGDGTRLSIL.

The CDR3 sequence is CASSGTGGAANTEAFF. The CDR3 DNA follows: TGTGCCAGCAGCGGTACTGGCGGGGCGGCCAACACTGAAGCTTTCTTT. The chain joins TRBV5-8 to TRBJ1-1; TRBD1 is a possible D gene (5 bases). The germline V and J ends were trimmed by 4 bases and 2 bases, with 18 bases remaining between them. This CDR3 contains 16 residues. The germline CDR1 and CDR2 sequences are SGHTS and YDEGEE. Full variable domain (rest looked up from reference TRBV5-8 and TRBJ1-1): EAGVTQSPTHLIKTRGQQATLRCSPISGHTSVYWYQQALGLGLQFLLWYDEGEERNRGNFPPRFSGRQFPNYSSELNVNALELEDSALYLCASSGTGGAANTEAFFGQGTRLTVV.

The chain links TRBV28 to TRBJ1-2; D might be TRBD1 (5 bases). V was pared by 0 bases and J by 4 bases, with 12 bases between. This CDR3 contains 15 residues. Germline loops: CDR1 MDHEN, CDR2 SYDVKM. The CDR3 protein is CASSLWGRDIYGYTF. The CDR3 DNA reads as TGTGCCAGCAGTTTATGGGGCAGGGATATCTATGGCTACACCTTC.

The V gene is TRBV28, the J gene TRBJ1-2; D might be TRBD1 (6 bases). Germline loops: CDR1 MDHEN, CDR2 SYDVKM. The CDR3 has 13 amino acids. Trimming took off 8 bases at V and 6 bases at J, with 16 bases between the two ends. The CDR3 is CASSVGGGDGYTF. CDR3 DNA sequence: TGTGCCAGCTCCGTGGGCGGGGGCGATGGCTACACCTTC.

The chain couples TRBV15 to TRBJ1-1; 11 bases match TRBD1. Germline CDR1 is LNHNV and CDR2 is YYDKDF (reference sequence). This CDR3 is built from 17 residues. J was trimmed by 0 bases and V by 2 bases; bases with no gene match: 5. The CDR3 DNA reads TGTGCCACCAGCAGACGGGACAGGGGGACCATGAACACTGAAGCTTTCTTT. Translation gives CATSRRDRGTMNTEAFF.

V usage is TRBV5-1 and J usage is TRBJ2-1, with 7 bases aligning to TRBD1. Germline assignment: CDR1 SGHRS and CDR2 YFSETQ. This CDR3 has 13 residues. The junction had 5 bases not matched to a gene; V was cut back by 5 bases and J by 6 bases. CDR3 DNA sequence: TGCGCCAGCAGGTACAGGGGTAGCAATGAGCAGTTCTTC. Amino acid sequence: CASRYRGSNEQFF.

The chain links TRBV7-2 to TRBJ2-3; 12 nucleotides match TRBD2. Germline-derived CDR1 and CDR2 are SGHTA and FQGNSA. The CDR3 extends over 16 amino acids. V shed 2 bases, J shed 3 bases, and the junction held 3 bases outside the gene matches. The CDR3 coding sequence is TGTGCCAGCAGCTTACGACTAGCGGGGGTTACAGATACGCAGTATTTT. This gives the protein CASSLRLAGVTDTQYF.

In its sample, this clone was seen a few times. The gene calls are TRBV30 and TRBJ1-6; 9 nucleotides align to TRBD1. Trimming at V came to 0 bases and at J to 9 bases, leaving 12 bases not matched to a gene. CDR3 length: 17 residues. The germline CDR1 and CDR2 sequences are GTSNPN and SVGIG (reference sequence). CDR3 DNA: TGTGCCTGGAGTGTAAGGCCAATGGGACAGGGTGTTTCACCCCTCCACTTT. Protein product: CAWSVRPMGQGVSPLHF.

There are a few counts of this clone. In DNA, the CDR3 is TGTGCCAGTAAACGTCAGGGCCCCTATGGCTACACCTTC. Translated: CASKRQGPYGYTF. The rearrangement links TRBV19 to TRBJ1-2; D is possibly TRBD1 (5 bases). Between the trimmed V and J ends, which lost 7 bases and 4 bases, there was a span of 13 bases. The length of the CDR3 is 13 residues. Germline V gene data show CDR1 as LNHDA and CDR2 as SQIVND (reference sequence).

This chain uses TRBV4-3 with TRBJ2-2, with D possibly TRBD1 on 5 matching bases. The V and J ends lost 0 bases and 1 base respectively, with 6 bases between them. This CDR3 has 15 amino acids. From germline, CDR1 is LGHNA and CDR2 YSLEER. CDR3 sequence (DNA): TGCGCCAGCAGCCAAGACGGACAGAACACCGGGGAGCTGTTTTTT. Protein: CASSQDGQNTGELFF.

The chain employs TRBV28 and TRBJ2-7; 7 bases match TRBD1. Germline-derived CDR1 and CDR2 are MDHEN and SYDVKM. The CDR3 covers 15 residues. V lost 6 bases, J lost 1 base, and 9 bases stayed unmatched. The DNA of the CDR3 is TGTGCCAGCAGGGGTACAGGGGTTGGGTCCTACGAGCAGTACTTC. Encoded protein: CASRGTGVGSYEQYF. The entire variable domain, with the rest obtained from reference TRBV28 and TRBJ2-7, is as follows: DVKVTQSSRYLVKRTGEKVFLECVQDMDHENMFWYRQDPGLGLRLIYFSYDVKMKEKGDIPEGYSVSREKKERFSLILESASTNQTSMYLCASRGTGVGSYEQYFGPGTRLTVT.

V is TRBV15 and J is TRBJ1-1; 11 nucleotides align to TRBD1. V trimming: 0 bases; J trimming: 6 bases; junction bases outside the gene matches: 6. CDR1 is LNHNV and CDR2 is YYDKDF in the germline V gene (reference sequence). There are 16 residues in the CDR3. The DNA of the CDR3 is TGTGCCACCAGCAGAGACCTCGGACAGGGGGCGTCTGAAGCTTTCTTT. This encodes CATSRDLGQGASEAFF.

In its sample, this clone was seen once. The chain combines TRBV7-8 with TRBJ1-5; TRBD1 agrees at 9 bases. V shed 4 bases and J 6 bases; nucleotides not matched to a gene: 13. Looked up from germline, CDR1 is SGHVS and CDR2 is FQNEAQ. CDR3 length: 17 amino acids. CDR3 DNA: TGTGCCAGCAGCTCCGATCACGGGACAGGGTATGGTCAGCCCCAGCATTTT. Protein sequence: CASSSDHGTGYGQPQHF.

The chain joins TRBV23-1 to TRBJ2-7; tentatively, D is TRBD1 (6 bases). TRBV23-1 is an ORF, with its function uncertain. This CDR3 has 15 residues. Trimming pared 10 bases from V and 3 bases from J, leaving 22 bases between. CDR3 loop: CATTWGTPKNYEQYF. CDR3 sequence (DNA): TGCGCCACGACCTGGGGGACACCTAAAAACTACGAGCAGTACTTC.

The chain couples TRBV10-3 to TRBJ2-7, with 8 nucleotides matching TRBD1. The CDR3 spans 15 residues. V shed 3 bases, J shed 0 bases, and the junction held 4 bases outside the gene matches. CDR1 and CDR2 from the germline V gene are ENHRY and SYGVKD. This CDR3 reads CAISDSGTGSYEQYF. CDR3 nucleotides: TGTGCCATCAGTGATTCCGGGACAGGCTCCTACGAGCAGTACTTC.

V is TRBV7-2 and J is TRBJ2-1, with 8 bases matching TRBD2. Per the germline V gene, CDR1 is SGHTA and CDR2 is FQGNSA. The CDR3 has 14 residues. V lost 4 bases, J lost 8 bases, and 7 bases stayed unmatched. CDR3 coding DNA: TGTGCCAGCAGCTGGGGACTAGAGGGTCATGAGCAGTTCTTC. Its translation: CASSWGLEGHEQFF.